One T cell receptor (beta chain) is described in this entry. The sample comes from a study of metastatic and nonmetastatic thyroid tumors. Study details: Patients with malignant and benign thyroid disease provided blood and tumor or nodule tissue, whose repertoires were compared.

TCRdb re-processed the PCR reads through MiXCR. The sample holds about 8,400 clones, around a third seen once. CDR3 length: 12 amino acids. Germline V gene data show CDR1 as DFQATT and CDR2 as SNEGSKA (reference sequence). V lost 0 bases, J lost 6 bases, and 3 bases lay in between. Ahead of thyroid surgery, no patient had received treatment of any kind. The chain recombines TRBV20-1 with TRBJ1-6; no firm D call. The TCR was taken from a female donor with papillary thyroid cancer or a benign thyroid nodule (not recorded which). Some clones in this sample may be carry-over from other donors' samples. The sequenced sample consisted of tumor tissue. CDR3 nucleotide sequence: TGCAGTGCTAGAGATGGTAATTCACCCCTCCACTTT. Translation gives CSARDGNSPLHF.